A single count supports the clone carrying this TCR beta chain. These data originate in a study of blood T cell repertoires in COVID-19. Study at large: Acute and convalescent COVID-19 samples came from the United States, Italy and Spain. The cDNA or gDNA used as material had been derived from T cells, B-cell-depleted T cells, or PBMCs.

Sequencing used immunoSEQ multiplex PCR; TCRdb keeps in-frame clones, though not all of them. This table has around 79,000 clones, around 83% appearing once. The CDR3 is 14 residues long. Trimming removed 2 bases at V and 5 bases at J, with 13 bases between. Germline-derived CDR1 and CDR2 are KGHSH and LQKENI. V gene TRBV18 combines with J gene TRBJ2-7; a weak D match, TRBD1 (6 bases). The source is a woman in her sixties with acute or convalescent COVID-19. The sequencing sample was made of peripheral blood. In DNA, the CDR3 is TGTGCCAGCTCACCAACAACAGGGTACCACGAGCAGTACTTC. Its protein product is CASSPTTGYHEQYF.